This T cell receptor beta chain derives from a study of shared clonotypes between healthy human individuals. Study-level background: Each donor had three CD4 naive, three CD4 memory, two CD8 naive and one CD8 memory plate.

With 6 bases clipped from V and 2 bases from J, the junction kept 14 bases outside the gene matches. This CDR3 is built from 20 residues. Germline-derived CDR1 and CDR2 are SNHLY and FYNNEI. HIV-negative, healthy adults without recent acute infections or vaccinations were the donors. Data came from immunoSEQ multiplex PCR; TCRdb stores just in-frame clones and leaves some out. This sample has about 230,000 clones; 65% occur once, and the top ten carry around 10%. Comment on this clone: Its antigen remains unidentified.

Study findings and constraints: The naive CD4 repertoires of several donors were compared, and about 5% of clonotypes were shared. Rarefaction exposed incomplete sorted-subset sequencing despite large depth.

The rearrangement uses TRBV2 and TRBJ2-4; 15 bases map to TRBD2. The sequence was collected from a man between 25 and 39 years old in good health. Sequenced sample: memory CD4+ T cells sorted from blood. Subset defined: CD45RA-negative fraction. The CDR3 DNA is TGTGCCAGCAGCAAGCCTCCGGGACTAGCGGGAGGACCGACCAAAAACATTCAGTACTTC. Encoded protein: CASSKPPGLAGGPTKNIQYF.